The present TCR beta chain was sequenced within a study of blood T cell repertoires in COVID-19. Produced via immunoSEQ multiplex PCR; TCRdb's table is partial and in-frame only. The data hold 200,000 to 300,000 clones, with about 82% observed a single time. The sequence was collected from a woman aged 80 or over with COVID-19, enrolled during active disease. Sequencing was performed on peripheral blood.

CDR3 bases: TGTGCCAGCAGCACCCCGTGGGGAGGGTATGGCTACACCTTC. Its translation is CASSTPWGGYGYTF. This rearrangement joins TRBV28 to TRBJ1-2, with no clear D. The CDR3 runs to 14 residues. Germline CDR1 MDHEN, CDR2 SYDVKM. V lost 6 bases and J 5 bases, leaving 16 bases between the germline ends.